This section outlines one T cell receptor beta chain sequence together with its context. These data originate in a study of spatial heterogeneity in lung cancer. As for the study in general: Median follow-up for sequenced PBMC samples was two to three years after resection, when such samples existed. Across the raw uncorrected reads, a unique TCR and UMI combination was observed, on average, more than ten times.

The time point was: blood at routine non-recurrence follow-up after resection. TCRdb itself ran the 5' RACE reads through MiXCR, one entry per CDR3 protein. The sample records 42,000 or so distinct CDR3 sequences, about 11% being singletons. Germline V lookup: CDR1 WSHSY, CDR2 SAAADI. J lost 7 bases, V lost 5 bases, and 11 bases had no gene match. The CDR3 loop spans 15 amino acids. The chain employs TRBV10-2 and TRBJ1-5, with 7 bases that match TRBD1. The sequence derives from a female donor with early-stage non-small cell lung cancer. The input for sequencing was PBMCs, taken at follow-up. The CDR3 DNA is TGCGCCAGCAGTCACAGGGGAATCGGTCCGCAGCCCCAGCATTTT. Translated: CASSHRGIGPQPQHF.